This T cell receptor beta chain emerged from a study of identifying expanded T cells in peripheral blood. For this clone: The target antigen is unknown.

Findings and caveats of the study: Across healthy donors, higher total template counts meant significantly greater approximately two-week count variance.

No infections or other immune events were documented during collection. Per germline, CDR1 SGHDT and CDR2 YYEEEE. The CDR3 spans 16 residues. V lost 0 bases to trimming and J lost 8 bases, with 18 bases between them. The repertoire was sequenced with immunoSEQ multiplex PCR; TCRdb's copy has only in-frame clones and lacks some. The repertoire holds about 85,000 clones, with 88% as singletons. This chain connects TRBV5-6 to TRBJ2-1, with TRBD1 as a possible D gene (5 bases). The source material was blood. The clonotype comes from a person aged 18 to 75 in good health. CDR3 coding DNA: TGTGCCAGCAGCTTGGTGCCGCAGGGTGGTATTCATGAGCAGTTCTTC. This sequence encodes CASSLVPQGGIHEQFF. Filled out from reference TRBV5-6 and TRBJ2-1, the complete variable domain reads DAGVTQSPTHLIKTRGQQVTLRCSPKSGHDTVSWYQQALGQGPQFIFQYYEEEERQRGNFPDRFSGHQFPNYSSELNVNALLLGDSALYLCASSLVPQGGIHEQFFGPGTRLTVL.